The 27 T cell receptor beta chains reported below all come from one sample, sequenced in a study of T cells in Graves' hyperthyroidism and ophthalmopathy. There were TCR beta CDR3 regions amplified from RNA transcripts. First-round RT-PCR with HTBI primers amplified the TCR CDR3 region. MiXCR, run by TCRdb on the multiplex PCR reads, gives a single entry per CDR3 protein. This repertoire shows about 560,000 distinct CDR3 sequences, over 15% found once; its top ten account for 15% to 20%. The sequencing sample was made of blood. These receptors were collected from a young woman with Graves' hyperthyroidism.

V gene TRBV7-9 combines with J gene TRBJ1-6, with unresolved D. Trimming cost V 5 bases and J 11 bases, with 19 bases left between them. From germline, CDR1 is SEHNR and CDR2 FQNEAQ (reference sequence). The CDR3 spans 15 residues. Written as DNA, the CDR3 is TGTGCCAGCAGCCTGGGGAGAGCCGGGTTGGCACCCCTCCACTTT. Amino acid sequence: CASSLGRAGLAPLHF. Complete variable domain (other parts from reference TRBV7-9 and TRBJ1-6): DTGVSQNPRHKITKRGQNVTFRCDPISEHNRLYWYRQTLGQGPEFLTYFQNEAQLEKSRLLSDRFSAERPKGSFSTLEIQRTEQGDSAMYLCASSLGRAGLAPLHFGNGTRLTVT.

This clonotype showed up many times. The V and J genes are TRBV20-1 and TRBJ2-3; 7 nucleotides line up with TRBD2. CDR1 DFQATT and CDR2 SNEGSKA come from the germline V gene (reference sequence). The CDR3 runs 14 residues. V lost 6 bases, J lost 0 bases, and 6 bases stayed unmatched. The CDR3 DNA is TGCAGTGCCCTCACTAGCGAAAGCACAGATACGCAGTATTTT. Translation gives CSALTSESTDTQYF.

As concerns this clonotype: A read error is possible here, since a much larger clone lies one base away. V is TRBV7-2 and J is TRBJ1-2; the match to TRBD1 covers 9 bases. Trimming took 1 base from V and 4 from J; bases not matched to a gene: 10. This CDR3 is built from 17 residues. From germline, CDR1 is SGHTA and CDR2 FQGNSA. The CDR3 is CASSLEVGTGTCYGYTF. CDR3 DNA: TGTGCCAGCAGCTTAGAAGTCGGGACAGGGACCTGCTATGGCTACACCTTC.

In its sample, this clonotype was seen many times. The V and J genes are TRBV20-1 and TRBJ2-7, with D tentatively TRBD1 or TRBD2 (5 bases each). The CDR3 has 18 amino acids. Germline V CDR1 and CDR2: DFQATT, SNEGSKA (reference sequence). V lost 6 bases and J lost 3, with 30 bases in between. The DNA for the CDR3 is TGCAGTGCGCAAGAGGGACGTTTCGTGTTTGGAGCAAGCTACGAGCAGTACTTC. It codes for CSAQEGRFVFGASYEQYF.

The chain employs TRBV7-6 and TRBJ2-3, with D possibly being TRBD2 (5 bases). Germline CDR1 reads SGHVS; CDR2 reads FNYEAQ. The CDR3 length is 15 residues. The V gene lost 1 base and the J gene lost 3 bases, with 11 bases spanning the gap. The CDR3 spells CASSLDGEGTDTQYF. The CDR3 region has the DNA TGTGCCAGCAGCTTAGACGGGGAAGGGACAGATACGCAGTATTTT.

The rearrangement joins TRBV7-2 to TRBJ1-4; perhaps TRBD1 as D (6 bases). This CDR3 has 14 amino acids. V lost 5 bases, J lost 7 bases, and 14 bases lay in between. The germline gives CDR1 SGHTA, CDR2 FQGNSA. CDR3 protein: CASSPGTIGEKLFF. Here the CDR3 DNA reads TGTGCCAGCAGCCCGGGGACAATAGGTGAAAAACTGTTTTTT.

This clonotype came up a few times. The V call is TRBV20-1, the J call TRBJ2-7; TRBD1 might be the D (7 bases). The CDR3 runs to 13 residues. V gave up 6 bases and J gave up 3 bases, with 15 bases separating them. Looked up from germline, CDR1 is DFQATT and CDR2 is SNEGSKA (reference sequence). The CDR3 sequence is CSARTGGGYEQYF. The CDR3 region has the DNA TGCAGTGCCCGGACAGGAGGGGGCTACGAGCAGTACTTC.

The chain combines TRBV20-1 with TRBJ1-5; 7 nucleotides line up with TRBD1. With 4 bases clipped from V and 0 bases from J, the junction kept 6 bases outside the gene matches. This CDR3 region has 15 residues. CDR1 is DFQATT, CDR2 SNEGSKA, per germline (reference sequence). DNA of the CDR3: TGCAGTGCTACCGTCGGGACAGATAGCAATCAGCCCCAGCATTTT. This translates into CSATVGTDSNQPQHF.

This clonotype was observed at least ten times. The chain carries TRBV10-3 and TRBJ1-2; D gene uncertain. V dropped 0 bases and J dropped 7 bases, with 12 bases sitting between them. The CDR3 length is 14 residues. Germline values: CDR1 ENHRY, CDR2 SYGVKD. CDR3 residues: CAISESTGESGYTF. CDR3 DNA sequence: TGTGCCATCAGTGAGTCAACGGGAGAGAGTGGCTACACCTTC.

CDR3 region: CASSFGSLGQPQHF. In DNA form, the CDR3 reads TGTGCCAGCAGTTTTGGGTCCCTCGGCCAGCCCCAGCATTTT. The rearrangement joins TRBV12-3 or TRBV12-4 to TRBJ1-5, with D unclear. This CDR3 is 14 amino acids long. With 3 bases removed from V and 7 bases from J, the gap between germline ends came to 13 bases.

This clonotype was seen many times. The chain combines TRBV20-1 with TRBJ2-3, with D possibly being TRBD2 (7 bases). V was shortened by 0 bases and J by 5 bases, with 24 bases between the two germline ends. Germline assignment: CDR1 DFQATT and CDR2 SNEGSKA (reference sequence). The CDR3 loop spans 18 amino acids. CDR3 nucleotides: TGCAGTGCTAGAGACCCTTTTTCGGAGGGGGGGGCGGAAGATACGCAGTATTTT. Encoded protein: CSARDPFSEGGAEDTQYF.

This chain joins TRBV5-1 and TRBJ2-3, with D unresolved. This CDR3 region has 15 residues. CDR1 and CDR2 (germline): SGHRS, YFSETQ. V lost 0 bases and J 2 bases, leaving 10 bases between the germline ends. In nucleotides, the CDR3 is TGCGCCAGCAGCTTGGAACCGAAAGACACAGATACGCAGTATTTT. Its protein is CASSLEPKDTDTQYF.

This clonotype came up many times. The J gene is TRBJ1-1, the V gene TRBV28; D perhaps matches TRBD1 (6 bases). Trimming took 6 bases from V and 5 from J, leaving 10 bases between them. The CDR3 extends over 12 amino acids. Germline CDR1 MDHEN, CDR2 SYDVKM. CDR3 sequence: CASRLQGTEAFF. CDR3 bases: TGTGCCAGCAGACTCCAGGGGACTGAAGCTTTCTTT.

This clonotype was seen only a few times. V usage is TRBV20-1 and J usage is TRBJ2-5; no clear D gene. The CDR3 consists of 13 residues. V was clipped by 6 bases and J by 5 bases, with 16 bases between them. Germline V gene data show CDR1 as DFQATT and CDR2 as SNEGSKA (reference sequence). The CDR3 DNA sequence: TGCAGTGCCCCTCCCGCGTCGGTGGAGACCCAGTACTTC. Translating gives CSAPPASVETQYF.

The CDR3: CAAGSSRGVNQPQHF. CDR3 coding DNA: TGTGCCGCGGGGAGCTCCAGAGGGGTCAATCAGCCCCAGCATTTT. This sequence joins TRBV2 and TRBJ1-5, with a tentative D call TRBD1 (5 bases). V lost 11 bases and J lost 3, with 20 bases in between. The CDR3 is made up of 15 amino acids. CDR1 SNHLY and CDR2 FYNNEI come from the germline V gene.

This chain joins TRBV20-1 and TRBJ2-7, with TRBD2 identical over 11 bases. The J segment lost 3 bases and the V segment lost 2 bases, leaving 6 bases of the junction unmatched. The CDR3 extends over 15 amino acids. Germline V lookup: CDR1 DFQATT, CDR2 SNEGSKA (reference sequence). The CDR3 loop reads CSARRLAGTNYEQYF. The CDR3 DNA sequence: TGCAGTGCTAGAAGACTAGCGGGAACGAACTACGAGCAGTACTTC.

This clonotype was observed a handful of times. In nucleotides, the CDR3 is TGTGCCAGCAGCTTCCATGGGACCAAGCGGGGAAGATACAATGAGCAGTTCTTC. Translating gives CASSFHGTKRGRYNEQFF. The genes are TRBV7-3 and TRBJ2-1; 7 bases map to TRBD2. The CDR3 spans 18 residues. CDR1 and CDR2 (germline): SGHTA, FQGTGA. V was pared by 3 bases and J by 4 bases, with 15 bases of the junction left unmatched.

CDR3 sequence (DNA): TGTGCCAGCACCCAAGGACCTTATCAGGAGACCCAGTACTTC. This encodes CASTQGPYQETQYF. The J gene is TRBJ2-5, the V gene TRBV12-3 or TRBV12-4, with unresolved D. The CDR3 is 14 residues long. V shed 7 bases and J shed 5 bases, with 17 bases lying between them.

This clonotype was detected only a few times. The chain couples TRBV6-1 to TRBJ2-4; tentative D call: TRBD1 (6 bases). Trimming shortened V by 6 bases and J by 8 bases, and 14 bases separated the two germline ends. This CDR3 has 13 amino acids. Germline V CDR1 and CDR2: MNHNS, SASEGT. CDR3 nucleotide sequence: TGTGCCAGCAGCCCCGGACAGTCCCACATTCAGTACTTC. Translating it yields CASSPGQSHIQYF.

This clonotype was recorded a few times. The chain uses TRBV12-3 or TRBV12-4 and TRBJ2-3, with TRBD1 as a possible D gene (6 bases). V was cut by 6 bases and J by 1 base, with 11 bases left in between. The CDR3 runs 14 residues. Here the CDR3 reads CASRYREGTDTQYF. DNA of the CDR3: TGTGCCAGCAGATACAGGGAAGGCACAGATACGCAGTATTTT.

This clonotype was seen ten or more times. This chain connects TRBV28 to TRBJ1-1; a weak D match, TRBD1 (5 bases). This CDR3 contains 14 residues. Germline lookup yields CDR1 MDHEN and CDR2 SYDVKM. The germline V and J ends were trimmed by 6 bases and 0 bases, with 11 bases remaining between them. CDR3 sequence (DNA): TGTGCCAGCAGGAACGGGGGTATGAACACTGAAGCTTTCTTT. This encodes CASRNGGMNTEAFF.

The rearrangement links TRBV7-6 to TRBJ2-1; 16 bases are a match to TRBD2. Trimming took 6 bases from V and 8 from J; bases not matched to a gene: 4. This CDR3 is built from 15 residues. CDR1 is SGHVS and CDR2 is FNYEAQ in the germline V gene. The CDR3 here is CASSSGLAGGDEQFF. The CDR3 nucleotides are TGTGCCAGCAGTTCGGGACTAGCGGGGGGGGATGAGCAGTTCTTC.

DNA of the CDR3: TGCAGTGTTAATGAACCTGGGGCCAACGTCCTGACTTTC. Its translation: CSVNEPGANVLTF. The J gene is TRBJ2-6, the V gene TRBV20-1; D ambiguous. CDR3 length: 13 amino acids. Germline CDR1 DFQATT, CDR2 SNEGSKA (reference sequence). V shed 7 bases and J shed 2 bases, with 9 bases lying between them.

This clonotype occurred a few times. V usage is TRBV12-3 or TRBV12-4 and J usage is TRBJ1-2, with TRBD1 matching over 10 bases. The V segment lost 5 bases and the J segment 0 bases; nucleotides outside the gene matches: 3. CDR3 size: 15 residues. The CDR3 DNA is TGTGCCAGCAGTACCGGGACAGGGGCTAACTATGGCTACACCTTC. This codes for CASSTGTGANYGYTF.

This clonotype has a handful of counts. J is TRBJ2-1 and V is TRBV15; D is perhaps TRBD1 (6 bases). Germline lookup yields CDR1 LNHNV and CDR2 YYDKDF (reference sequence). The CDR3 is 17 residues long. The ends were cut back, 0 bases at V and 0 bases at J, with 12 bases in the middle. Here the CDR3 reads CATSRETGQSSYNEQFF. The CDR3 nucleotides read TGTGCCACCAGCAGAGAGACAGGTCAGAGCTCCTACAATGAGCAGTTCTTC.

At least ten counts were recorded for this clonotype. The chain joins TRBV30 to TRBJ2-1; possibly TRBD2 for D (5 bases). V gave up 0 bases and J gave up 0 bases, with 12 bases separating them. Germline V gene lookup returns CDR1 GTSNPN and CDR2 SVGIG (reference sequence). This CDR3 spans 16 amino acids. The CDR3 sequence is CAWSVLGESSYNEQFF. CDR3 nucleotide sequence: TGTGCCTGGAGTGTACTTGGGGAGAGCTCCTACAATGAGCAGTTCTTC. The entire variable domain, with the rest obtained from reference TRBV30 and TRBJ2-1, is as follows: SQTIHQWPATLVQPVGSPLSLECTVEGTSNPNLYWYRQAAGRGLQLLFYSVGIGQISSEVPQNLSASRPQDRQFILSSKKLLLSDSGFYLCAWSVLGESSYNEQFFGPGTRLTVL.

This clonotype has at least ten counts. The rearrangement links TRBV29-1 to TRBJ2-3; D uncertain. CDR1 and CDR2 from the germline V gene are SQVTM and ANQGSEA. The V end was cut by 3 bases, the J end by 6 bases, with 16 bases between. There are 14 residues in the CDR3. CDR3 loop: CSVDPEALADTQYF. The CDR3 nucleotides are TGCAGCGTTGACCCAGAGGCGTTGGCGGATACGCAGTATTTT.